This T cell receptor beta chain was identified during a study of beta chain features in type 1 diabetes. The authors reverse transcribed all of the isolated RNA, so sequencing captured expressed TCRB transcripts. Some clones are missing from TCRdb's copy, which holds only in-frame ones; the method was immunoSEQ multiplex PCR. This table has 150,000 to 200,000 clones, 7% to 10% appearing once. Sequencing was done on a sample of central memory CD4+ T cells from blood. This receptor was identified in a woman younger than 35 in good health.

This CDR3 is CASNAGESTDTQYF. In DNA form, the CDR3 reads TGTGCCAGCAACGCGGGGGAGAGCACAGATACGCAGTATTTT. The chain joins TRBV9 to TRBJ2-3, with 7 nucleotides matching TRBD2. CDR3 length equals 14 residues. Losses at the gene ends were 6 bases for V and 0 bases for J; bases not matched to a gene: 4. The germline gives CDR1 SGDLS, CDR2 YYNGEE.